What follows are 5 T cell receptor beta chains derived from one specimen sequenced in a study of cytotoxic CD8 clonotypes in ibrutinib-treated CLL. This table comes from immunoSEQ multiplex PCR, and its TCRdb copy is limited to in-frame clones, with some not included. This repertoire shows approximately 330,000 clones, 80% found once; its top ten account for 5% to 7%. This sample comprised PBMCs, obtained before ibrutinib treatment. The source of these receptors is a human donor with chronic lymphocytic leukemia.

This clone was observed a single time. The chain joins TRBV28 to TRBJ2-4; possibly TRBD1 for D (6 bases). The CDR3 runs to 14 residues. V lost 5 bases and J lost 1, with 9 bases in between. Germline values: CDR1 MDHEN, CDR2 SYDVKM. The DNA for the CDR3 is TGTGCCAGCAGTGAAGACAGGGCCAAAAACATTCAGTACTTC. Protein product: CASSEDRAKNIQYF.

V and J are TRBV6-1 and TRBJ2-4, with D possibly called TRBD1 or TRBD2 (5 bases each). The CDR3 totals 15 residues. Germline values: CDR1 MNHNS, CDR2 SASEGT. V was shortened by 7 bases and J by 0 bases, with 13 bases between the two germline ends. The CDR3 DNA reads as TGTGCCAGCACCTCACGAGGGACAGCCAAAAACATTCAGTACTTC. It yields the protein CASTSRGTAKNIQYF.

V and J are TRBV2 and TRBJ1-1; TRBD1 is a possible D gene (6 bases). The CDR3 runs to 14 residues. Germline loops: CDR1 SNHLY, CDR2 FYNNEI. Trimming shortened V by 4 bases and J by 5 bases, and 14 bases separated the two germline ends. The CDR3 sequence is CASSGTGTGTEAFF. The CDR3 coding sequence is TGTGCCAGCAGTGGAACAGGGACGGGGACTGAAGCTTTCTTT.

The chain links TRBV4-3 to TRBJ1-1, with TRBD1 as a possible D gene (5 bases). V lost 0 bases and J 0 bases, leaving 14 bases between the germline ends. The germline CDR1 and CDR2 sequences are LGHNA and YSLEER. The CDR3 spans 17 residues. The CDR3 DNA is TGCGCCAGCAGCCAAGATGTTCTCCCAGGGCTGAACACTGAAGCTTTCTTT. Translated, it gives CASSQDVLPGLNTEAFF.

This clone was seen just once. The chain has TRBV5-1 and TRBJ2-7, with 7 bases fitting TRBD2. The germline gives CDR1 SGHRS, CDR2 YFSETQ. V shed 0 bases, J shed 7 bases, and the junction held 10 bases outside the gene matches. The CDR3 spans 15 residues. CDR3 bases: TGCGCCAGCAGCTTGGAACGGGAGGTCCCGCGGGAGCAGTACTTC. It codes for CASSLEREVPREQYF.